The sequence of this T cell receptor beta chain was determined in a study of T cell clones after liver transplantation. Study outcomes and limitations: Migration into the graft, not deletion, may explain lost graft donor-reactive T cells. These preliminary findings come from unstandardized post-transplant sampling times.

The germline V gene has CDR1 SGHRS and CDR2 YFSETQ. The V and J ends lost 2 bases and 5 bases respectively, with 14 bases between them. The CDR3 has 16 amino acids. As regards this clone: Antigen unknown.

TCRdb's copy holds only in-frame clones and misses some; the assay was immunoSEQ multiplex PCR. This table has 150 or so clones, about 42% appearing once. Sequencing of dividing CFSE-low cells from the MLR defined alloreactive TCRbeta sequences. The chain uses TRBV5-1 and TRBJ1-6; D not certain. Sequencing was performed on CD4+ T cells from cultured PBMCs. The sequence derives from a human patient who received a liver transplant. Some T cells may possibly be graft donor cells. This CDR3 is CASSFSAGANNSPLHF. The DNA of the CDR3 is TGCGCCAGCAGCTTCTCGGCAGGCGCCAATAATTCACCCCTCCACTTT.